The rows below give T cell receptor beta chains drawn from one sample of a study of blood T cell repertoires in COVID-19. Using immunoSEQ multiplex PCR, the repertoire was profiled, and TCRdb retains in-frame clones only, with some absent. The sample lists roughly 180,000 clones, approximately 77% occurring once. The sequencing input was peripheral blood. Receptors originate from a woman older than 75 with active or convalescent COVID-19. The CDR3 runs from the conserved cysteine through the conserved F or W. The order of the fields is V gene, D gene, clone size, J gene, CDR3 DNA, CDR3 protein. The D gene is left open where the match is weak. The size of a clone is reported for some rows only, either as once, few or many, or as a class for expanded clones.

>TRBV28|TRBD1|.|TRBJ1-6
TGTGCCAGCAGCCCTGGGGACAGGCGAGATTCACCCCTCCACTTT
CASSPGDRRDSPLHF
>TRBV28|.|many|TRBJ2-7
TGTGCCAGCAACACCCGGGACTGGACCTACGAGCAGTACTTC
CASNTRDWTYEQYF
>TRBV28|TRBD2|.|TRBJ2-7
TGTGCCAGCAGTTTGACTAGCGGGAGGATCCACGAGCAGTACTTC
CASSLTSGRIHEQYF
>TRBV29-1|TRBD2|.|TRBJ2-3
TGCAGCGTTAAGCCTCCGGGACTAGCGGGAACGACAGATACGCAGTATTTT
CSVKPPGLAGTTDTQYF
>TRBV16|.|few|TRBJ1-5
TGTGCCAGCAGCCATACCTATTCTGATCAGCCCCAGCATTTT
CASSHTYSDQPQHF
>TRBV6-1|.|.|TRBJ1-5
TGTGCCAGCAGTGAATTTCTTAGTAGCAATCAGCCCCAGCATTTT
CASSEFLSSNQPQHF
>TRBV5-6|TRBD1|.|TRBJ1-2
TGTGCCAGCAGCCGAGACAGGGCCAAAGGCTACACCTTC
CASSRDRAKGYTF
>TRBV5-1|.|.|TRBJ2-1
TGCGCCAGCAGTGGCCCAGACAGGGGAGGGGAGCAGTTCTTC
CASSGPDRGGEQFF
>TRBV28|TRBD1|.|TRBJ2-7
TGTGCCAGCAGTCGCCCGGGACAGGTTGTGTACGAGCAGTACTTC
CASSRPGQVVYEQYF
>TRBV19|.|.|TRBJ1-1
TGTGCCAGTAGTACGACAGGAGACTACACTGAAGCTTTCTTT
CASSTTGDYTEAFF
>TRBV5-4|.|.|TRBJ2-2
TGTGCCAGCAGCTCAGGGACTGGGAGAAGCACCGGGGAGCTGTTTTTT
CASSSGTGRSTGELFF
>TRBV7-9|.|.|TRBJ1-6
TGTGCCAGCAGCCACCGAGATGCCCCCCTCCACTTT
CASSHRDAPLHF
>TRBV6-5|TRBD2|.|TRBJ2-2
TGTGCCAGCACTAAGCGGGAGGGGAACACCGGGGAGCTGTTTTTT
CASTKREGNTGELFF
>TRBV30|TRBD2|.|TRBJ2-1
TGTGCCTGGACCTCGGGACTAGCGGGCTGGGGGGAGCAGTTCTTC
CAWTSGLAGWGEQFF
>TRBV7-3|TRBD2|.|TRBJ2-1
TGTGCCAGCAGCTCATGGGCTAGCGGGAGAATGAATGAGCAGTTCTTC
CASSSWASGRMNEQFF
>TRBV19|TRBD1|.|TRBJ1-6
TGTGCCAGTAACTACAGGGGTACCTCACCCCTCCACTTT
CASNYRGTSPLHF
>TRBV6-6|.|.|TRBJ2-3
TGTGCCAGCAGCCCAGGGGCCGATACGCAGTATTTT
CASSPGADTQYF
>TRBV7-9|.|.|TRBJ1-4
TGTGCCAGCAGCTTATCAGGGGCAAATGAAAAACTGTTTTTT
CASSLSGANEKLFF
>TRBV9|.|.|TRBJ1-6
TGTGCCAGCAGCGGACTACAGGGTCAGGGTTCACCCCTCCACTTT
CASSGLQGQGSPLHF
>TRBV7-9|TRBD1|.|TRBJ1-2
TGTGCCAGCAGTTCGCCCCCGGGACAGTTCCCCAGCGGGGGATATGGCTACACCTTC
CASSSPPGQFPSGGYGYTF
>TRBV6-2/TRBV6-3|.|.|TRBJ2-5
TGTGCCAGCAGCTCCGGAACAGGGTTCGTCCAAGAGACCCAGTACTTC
CASSSGTGFVQETQYF
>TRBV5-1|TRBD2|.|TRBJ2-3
TGCGCCAGCAGCTTGCAGCCTAGCGGGGTCACAGATACGCAGTATTTT
CASSLQPSGVTDTQYF
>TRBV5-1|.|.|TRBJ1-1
TGCGCCAGCAGCTTGGATGGACAGCTTAACACTGAAGCTTTCTTT
CASSLDGQLNTEAFF
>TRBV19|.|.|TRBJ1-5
TGTGCCAGTAGTATGGGCAGAATCAATCAGCCCCAGCATTTT
CASSMGRINQPQHF
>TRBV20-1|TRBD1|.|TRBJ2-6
TGCAGTGCTAGTGCCGGGACAGGCCGCCTCTCTGGGGCCAACGTCCTGACTTTC
CSASAGTGRLSGANVLTF
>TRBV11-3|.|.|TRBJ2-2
TGTGCCAGCAGCTTAGATCTAGGATCGACCGGGGAGCTGTTTTTT
CASSLDLGSTGELFF
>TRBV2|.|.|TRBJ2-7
TGTGCCAGCAGTGGACCGACACCGCCCTACGAGCAGTACTTC
CASSGPTPPYEQYF
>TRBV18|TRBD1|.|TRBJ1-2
TGTGCCAGCTCACCATCCCCGGGACAGGATGGCTACACCTTC
CASSPSPGQDGYTF
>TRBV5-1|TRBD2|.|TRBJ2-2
TGCGCCAGCAGCTGGGAGGGACTTATTTCCGGGGAGCTGTTTTTT
CASSWEGLISGELFF
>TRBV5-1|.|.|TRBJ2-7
TGCGCCAGCAGCTTTGGAGGGGATTCCTACGAGCAGTACTTC
CASSFGGDSYEQYF
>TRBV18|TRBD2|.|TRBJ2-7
TGTGCCAGCTCACAATCACTCGGACTAGCGGGAGGCGAGCAGTACTTC
CASSQSLGLAGGEQYF
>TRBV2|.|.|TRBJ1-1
TGTGCCAGCAGACAGACAGGGAACACTGAAGCTTTCTTT
CASRQTGNTEAFF
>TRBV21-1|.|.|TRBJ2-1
TGTGCCAGCAGCAAAGAAGGGAGGTATCGGGGTAGGTGGCTAAGTCGATACAATGAGCAGTTCTTC
CASSKEGRYRGRWLSRYNEQFF
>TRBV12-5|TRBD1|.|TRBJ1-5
TGTGCTAGTGGTTTGGGACAGGGGATGGGTCAGCCCCAGCATTTT
CASGLGQGMGQPQHF
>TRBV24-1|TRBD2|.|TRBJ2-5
TGTGCCACCAGTGACTATCTAGCGGGAGTATGGTACTTC
CATSDYLAGVWYF